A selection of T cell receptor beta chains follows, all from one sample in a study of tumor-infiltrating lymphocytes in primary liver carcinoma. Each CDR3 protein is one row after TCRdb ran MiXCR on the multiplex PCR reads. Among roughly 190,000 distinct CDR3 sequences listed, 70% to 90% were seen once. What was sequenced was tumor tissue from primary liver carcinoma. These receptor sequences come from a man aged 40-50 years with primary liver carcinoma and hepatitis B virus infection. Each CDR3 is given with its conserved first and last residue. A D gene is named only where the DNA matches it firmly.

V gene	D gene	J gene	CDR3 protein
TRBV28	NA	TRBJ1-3	CPSSLSGKDTIYF
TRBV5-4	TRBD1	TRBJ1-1	CASSQIGTVMSTESFF
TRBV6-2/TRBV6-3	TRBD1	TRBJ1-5	CASSTKGQVSILGNQPQRF
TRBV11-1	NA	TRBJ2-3	CASSSEGSSVGARTGTQYF
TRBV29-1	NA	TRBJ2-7	CRAMTSETGTPYEQYF
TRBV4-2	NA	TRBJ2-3	CASSGYEGSTDTQYF
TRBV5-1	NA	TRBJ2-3	CPSSLNGRASTDTQYF
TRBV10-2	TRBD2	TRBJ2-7	CTSSLTSVEQYF
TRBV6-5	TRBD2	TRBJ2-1	CANESGGQQFF
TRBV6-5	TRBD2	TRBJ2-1	CASTLAGGAYNEHFF
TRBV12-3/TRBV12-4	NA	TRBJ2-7	CASSSGHYKQYF
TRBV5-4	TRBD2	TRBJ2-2	CASSDPGLASFANTGELFF
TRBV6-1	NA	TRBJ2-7	CASSGRGMNYEQYF
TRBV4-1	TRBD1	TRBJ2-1	CASSQEAATGYNGEFF
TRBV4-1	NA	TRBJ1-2	CASGQVDPIGDYTF
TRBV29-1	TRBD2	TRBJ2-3	CSAEGSGRADTRYF
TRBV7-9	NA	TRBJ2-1	CANSSYTAHNEQFF
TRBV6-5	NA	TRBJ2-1	CASSYSMSASYNEQFF
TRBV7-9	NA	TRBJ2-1	CANSDSLADNNEQIF